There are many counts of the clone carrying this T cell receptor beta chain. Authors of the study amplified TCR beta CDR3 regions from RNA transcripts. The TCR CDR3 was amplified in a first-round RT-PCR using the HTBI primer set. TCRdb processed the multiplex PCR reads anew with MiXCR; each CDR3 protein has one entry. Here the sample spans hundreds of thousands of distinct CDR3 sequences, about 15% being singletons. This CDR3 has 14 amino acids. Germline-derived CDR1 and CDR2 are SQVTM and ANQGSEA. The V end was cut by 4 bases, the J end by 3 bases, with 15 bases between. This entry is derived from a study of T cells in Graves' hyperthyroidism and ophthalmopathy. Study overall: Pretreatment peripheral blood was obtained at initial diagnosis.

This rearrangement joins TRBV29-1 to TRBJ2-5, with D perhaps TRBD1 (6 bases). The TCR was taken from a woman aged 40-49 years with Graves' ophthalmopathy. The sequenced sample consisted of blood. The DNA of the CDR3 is TGCAGCGTTGCCCTAATTGGACAGAAAGAGACCCAGTACTTC. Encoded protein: CSVALIGQKETQYF.